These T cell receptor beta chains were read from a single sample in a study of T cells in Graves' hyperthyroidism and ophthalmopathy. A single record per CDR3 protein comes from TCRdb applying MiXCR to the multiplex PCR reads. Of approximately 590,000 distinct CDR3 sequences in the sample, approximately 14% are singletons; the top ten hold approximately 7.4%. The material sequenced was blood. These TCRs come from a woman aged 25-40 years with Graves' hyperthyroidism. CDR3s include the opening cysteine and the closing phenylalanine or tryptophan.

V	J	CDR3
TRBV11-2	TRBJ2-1	CASSAETRGARYNEQFF
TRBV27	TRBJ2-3	CANSPYGGTGITDTQYF
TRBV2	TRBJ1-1	CASSGDRFVF
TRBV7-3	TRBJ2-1	CASSLRPGQGGGDEQFF
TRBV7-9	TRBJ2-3	CASSLSGDPDTQYF
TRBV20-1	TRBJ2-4	CSALPGQGVGNIQYF
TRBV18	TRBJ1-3	CASSPMGTGGASGNTIYF
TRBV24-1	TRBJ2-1	CATSPSGFINEQFF
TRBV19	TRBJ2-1	CASRERLAGNNEQFF
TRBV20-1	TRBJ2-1	CSADGLAGLYNEQFF
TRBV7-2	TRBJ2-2	CTSSPRLGPSGNTGELFF
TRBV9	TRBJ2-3	CASTLGSGGGTDTQYF
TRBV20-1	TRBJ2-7	CSASQSEEQYF
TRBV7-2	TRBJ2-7	CASSLETGLFRYEQYF
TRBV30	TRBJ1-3	CAWMEGNSGNTIYF
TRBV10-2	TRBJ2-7	CASRGVLQGYLGTTYEQYF
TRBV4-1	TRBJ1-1	CASSQDWTANTEAFF
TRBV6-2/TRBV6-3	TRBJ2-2	CASSQNGGTGELFF
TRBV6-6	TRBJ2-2	CASSYSRLITGELFF
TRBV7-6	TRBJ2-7	CASSLGPGVTYEQYF
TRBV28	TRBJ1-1	CASSSISRPNTEAFF
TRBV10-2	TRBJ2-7	CASSEHGQGNYEQYF
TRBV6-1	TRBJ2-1	CASRLDGGLAAYNEQFF
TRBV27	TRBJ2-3	CASSFLPTDTQYF
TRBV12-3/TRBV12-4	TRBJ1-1	CASSKGNTEAFF
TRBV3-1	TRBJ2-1	CASSYNSGRAIEQFF
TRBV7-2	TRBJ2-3	CASSLAPSAPTDTQYF
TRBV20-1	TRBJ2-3	CSATRDRGDTQYF
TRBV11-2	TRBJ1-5	CASSVGISNQPQHF
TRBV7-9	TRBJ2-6	CASEKDRTGANVLTF
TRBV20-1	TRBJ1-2	CSARAVANYGYTF
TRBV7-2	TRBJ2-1	CASSFDLWGGAYNEQFF
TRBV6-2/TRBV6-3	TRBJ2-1	CASSRERNNEQFF
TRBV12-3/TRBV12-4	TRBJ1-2	CASSLPLRSGYTF
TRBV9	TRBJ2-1	CASSVAWGGESEQFF
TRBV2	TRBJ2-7	CASRGVIASLREQYF
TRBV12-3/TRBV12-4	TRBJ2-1	CASSSQSGYYNEQFF
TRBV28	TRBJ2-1	CASRVGRGGEQFF
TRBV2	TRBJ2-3	CASSPGGHPDTQYF
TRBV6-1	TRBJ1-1	CASSRTGIEAFF
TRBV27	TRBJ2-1	CASSRGTGPTEQFF
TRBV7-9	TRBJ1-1	CASSWVVGERVTEAFF